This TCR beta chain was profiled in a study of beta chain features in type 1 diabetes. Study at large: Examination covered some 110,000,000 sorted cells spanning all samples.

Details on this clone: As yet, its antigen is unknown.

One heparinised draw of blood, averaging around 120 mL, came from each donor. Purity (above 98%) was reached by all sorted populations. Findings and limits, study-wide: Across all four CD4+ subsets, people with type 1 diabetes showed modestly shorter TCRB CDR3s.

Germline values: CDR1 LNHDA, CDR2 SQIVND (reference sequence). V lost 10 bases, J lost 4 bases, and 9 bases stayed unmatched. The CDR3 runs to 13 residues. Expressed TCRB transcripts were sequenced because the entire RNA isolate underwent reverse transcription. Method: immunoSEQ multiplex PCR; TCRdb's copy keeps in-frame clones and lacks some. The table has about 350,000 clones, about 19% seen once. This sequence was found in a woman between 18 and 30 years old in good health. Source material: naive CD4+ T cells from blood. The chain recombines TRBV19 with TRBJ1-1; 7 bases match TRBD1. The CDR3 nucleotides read TGTGCCACCTCCGACAGGGTGTCCACTGAAGCTTTCTTT. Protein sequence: CATSDRVSTEAFF.